A selection of T cell receptor beta chains follows, all from one sample in a study of post-analysis software for immune sequencing data. TCRdb re-derived calls from the PCR reads in MiXCR, one entry per CDR3 protein. The table has about 460,000 distinct CDR3 sequences, less than 45% seen once; the top ten hold 12%. The material sequenced was blood. These receptors came from a girl aged 10 to 17 with multiple sclerosis. Both conserved end residues are part of each CDR3. Fields, in order: V gene, clone size, D gene, J gene, CDR3 DNA, CDR3 protein. The D gene is left open where the match is weak. Some rows mark clone size as missing; the rest say once, few, many or name a class of expanded clone.

>TRBV12-3/TRBV12-4|-|-|TRBJ2-3
TGTGCCAGCAATACCGGGAGTGCGGATACGCAGTATTTT
CASNTGSADTQYF
>TRBV29-1|few|TRBD1|TRBJ2-1
TGCAGCGTTTCCGGACAGGGGGCACGGAATGAGCAGTTCTTC
CSVSGQGARNEQFF
>TRBV28|-|-|TRBJ1-5
TGTGCCAGCAGTTTAAGGGTCAATCAGCCCCAGCATTTT
CASSLRVNQPQHF
>TRBV20-1|-|-|TRBJ2-1
TGCAGTGCTAGCGAGGGGTCCTACAATGAGCAGTTCTTC
CSASEGSYNEQFF
>TRBV20-1|few|-|TRBJ2-7
TGCAGTGTGGCTAGCCCCTACGAGCAGTACTTC
CSVASPYEQYF
>TRBV5-1|-|-|TRBJ2-1
TGCGCCAGCAGCTCTAGGCGGGACGGACCCTACAATGAGCAGTTCTTC
CASSSRRDGPYNEQFF
>TRBV4-2|once|TRBD1|TRBJ1-4
TGTGCCAGCAGCCAAGACCGGGACAGCGACTTAAAACTGTTTTTT
CASSQDRDSDLKLFF
>TRBV6-2/TRBV6-3|few|-|TRBJ2-1
TGTGCCAGCAGTTACGTGGAGTTCAACAATGAGCAGTTCTTC
CASSYVEFNNEQFF
>TRBV10-3|-|-|TRBJ2-4
TGTGCCATCAGTGATGTCGGACTTGCCAAAAACATTCAGTACTTC
CAISDVGLAKNIQYF
>TRBV4-1|-|-|TRBJ2-3
TGCGCCAGCAGTCCAAGCGGCCCTGGGGGCTCGCAGTATTTT
CASSPSGPGGSQYF
>TRBV27|-|TRBD1|TRBJ2-7
TGTGCCAGCAGTTTCAGGACAGGGGACTCCTACGAGCAGTACTTC
CASSFRTGDSYEQYF
>TRBV25-1|-|-|TRBJ2-3
TGTGCCAGCAGTGGACCCTCGAATACGCAGTATTTT
CASSGPSNTQYF
>TRBV28|few|-|TRBJ2-5
TGTGCCAGCAGTTTGGGGCAGTCAGAGACCCAGTACTTC
CASSLGQSETQYF
>TRBV7-2|-|-|TRBJ2-5
TGTGCCAGCAGCATACTCCAGTCTGGGGAGACCCAGTACTTC
CASSILQSGETQYF
>TRBV4-3|few|-|TRBJ2-7
TGCGCCAGCAGCCAAGATCGAGAGGGGATCTCCTACGAGCAGTACTTC
CASSQDREGISYEQYF
>TRBV7-8|-|-|TRBJ2-3
TGTGCCAGCAGCTTAGTTGGGCGGTCCACAGATACGCAGTATTTT
CASSLVGRSTDTQYF
>TRBV29-1|few|TRBD2|TRBJ2-1
TGCAGCGCGATAAGGATGGGGCTAGCGGGAGGTGAGCAGTTCTTC
CSAIRMGLAGGEQFF
>TRBV27|-|-|TRBJ2-1
TGTGCCAGCAGTTTAGGAAGAGGACTCTCCTACAATGAGCAGTTCTTC
CASSLGRGLSYNEQFF
>TRBV30|few|TRBD1|TRBJ1-4
TGTGCCTGGAGTGGGGACAGGGATCAGGAACTGTTTTTT
CAWSGDRDQELFF
>TRBV7-2|once|TRBD1|TRBJ1-1
TGTGCCAGCGTCCCACAGGGGCAGGGCACTGAAGCTTTCTTT
CASVPQGQGTEAFF
>TRBV7-9|-|TRBD2|TRBJ2-1
TGTGCCAGCGAGAGGACTAGCGCGATCAATGAGCAGTTCTTC
CASERTSAINEQFF
>TRBV7-9|-|-|TRBJ1-2
TGTGCCAGCAGCCTCCTACACGGATATGGCTACACCTTC
CASSLLHGYGYTF
>TRBV28|-|TRBD2|TRBJ2-7
TGTGCCAGCACACTAGCGGGAGAGTACGAGCAGTACTTC
CASTLAGEYEQYF
>TRBV29-1|few|TRBD2|TRBJ2-7
TGCAGCTTCTGGACTAGCGGCAGGGAGCAGTACTTC
CSFWTSGREQYF
>TRBV27|-|-|TRBJ1-1
TGTGCCAGCAGACTTCATACAGGGTTGGGCACTGAAGCTTTCTTT
CASRLHTGLGTEAFF
>TRBV20-1|few|TRBD2|TRBJ2-1
TGCAGTGCCTGGACTAGCGGGAGATACAATGAGCAGTTCTTC
CSAWTSGRYNEQFF
>TRBV27|-|-|TRBJ2-5
TGTGCCAGCAGTTTTGGAGACAACAATGAGCAGTACTTC
CASSFGDNNEQYF
>TRBV20-1|-|TRBD2|TRBJ2-7
TGCAGTGCTAGTCGCGGGAGGCACTACGAGCAGTACTTC
CSASRGRHYEQYF
>TRBV7-3|-|-|TRBJ2-5
TGTGCCAGCAGCCCACAGGGTGCATGGGAAGAGACCCAGTACTTC
CASSPQGAWEETQYF
>TRBV9|few|-|TRBJ2-5
TGTGCCAGCAGCCCGTGGGGAAAAGAGACCCAGTACTTC
CASSPWGKETQYF
>TRBV7-8|-|TRBD2|TRBJ2-7
TGTGCCAGCAGCTCTACCGGGACTAGCAGGAGTTACGAGCAGTACTTC
CASSSTGTSRSYEQYF
>TRBV5-1|few|TRBD2|TRBJ2-7
TGCGCCAGCAGCGCCTCGGGGGGGCGAACCTACGAGCAGTACTTC
CASSASGGRTYEQYF